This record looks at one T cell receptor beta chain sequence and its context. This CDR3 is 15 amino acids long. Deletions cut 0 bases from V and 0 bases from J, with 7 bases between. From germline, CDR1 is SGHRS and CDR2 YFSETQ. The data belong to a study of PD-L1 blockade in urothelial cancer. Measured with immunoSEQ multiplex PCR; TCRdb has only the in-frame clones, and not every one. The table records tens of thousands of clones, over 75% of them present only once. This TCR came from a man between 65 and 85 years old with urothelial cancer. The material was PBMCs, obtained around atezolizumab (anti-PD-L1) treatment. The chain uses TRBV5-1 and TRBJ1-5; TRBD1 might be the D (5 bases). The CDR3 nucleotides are TGCGCCAGCAGCTTGGGGGGGGATAGCAATCAGCCCCAGCATTTT. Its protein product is CASSLGGDSNQPQHF.